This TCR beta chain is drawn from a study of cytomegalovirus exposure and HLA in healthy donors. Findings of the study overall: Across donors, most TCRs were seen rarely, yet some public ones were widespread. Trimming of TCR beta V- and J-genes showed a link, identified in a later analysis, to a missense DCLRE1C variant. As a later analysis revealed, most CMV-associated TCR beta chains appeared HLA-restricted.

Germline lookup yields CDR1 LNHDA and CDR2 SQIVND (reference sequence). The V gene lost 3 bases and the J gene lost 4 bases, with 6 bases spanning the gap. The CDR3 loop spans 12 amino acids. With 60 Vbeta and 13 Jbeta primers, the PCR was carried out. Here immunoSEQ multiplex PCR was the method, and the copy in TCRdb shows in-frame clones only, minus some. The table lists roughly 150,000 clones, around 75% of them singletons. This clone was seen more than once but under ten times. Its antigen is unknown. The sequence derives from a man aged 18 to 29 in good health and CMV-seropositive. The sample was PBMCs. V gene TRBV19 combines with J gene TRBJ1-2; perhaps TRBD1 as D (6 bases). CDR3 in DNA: TGTGCCAGTAGTATGGACAGCTATGGCTACACCTTC. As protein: CASSMDSYGYTF.